This is a list of T cell receptor beta chains from one sample in a study of T cell responses to AZD1222 COVID-19 vaccine. Method: immunoSEQ multiplex PCR; TCRdb's copy keeps in-frame clones and lacks some. The sample has about 150,000 clones, around 90% seen once. The specimen was peripheral blood, collected on day 0 of AZD1222 vaccination. These receptors were obtained from an adult in good health. The CDR3 runs from the conserved cysteine through the conserved F or W. A D gene is named only where the DNA matches it firmly. Size values are once, few and many counts, or a class for expanded clones, and some rows have none.

V gene	J gene	D gene	clone size	CDR3 DNA	CDR3 protein
TRBV6-1	TRBJ2-7	NA	few	TGTGCCAGCAGTGAAGAACGGTGGACCTACGAGCAGTACTTC	CASSEERWTYEQYF
TRBV14	TRBJ1-2	NA	NA	TGTGCCAGCAGCCAAGGAGAAAGCTATGGCTACACCTTC	CASSQGESYGYTF
TRBV9	TRBJ1-4	NA	NA	TGTGCCAGCAGCGTACCATCCCTTAATGAAAAACTGTTTTTT	CASSVPSLNEKLFF
TRBV9	TRBJ1-1	NA	NA	TGTGCCAGCAGCGTATACCTAACGGGCACTGAAGCTTTCTTT	CASSVYLTGTEAFF
TRBV11-2	TRBJ1-3	NA	NA	TGTGCCAGCAGCTTAGGCTCCAGGGCTCGCTCTGGAAACACCATATATTTT	CASSLGSRARSGNTIYF
TRBV4-1	TRBJ1-1	NA	NA	TGCGCCAGCAGGGGCCTCCTTCGGAACACTGAAGCTTTCTTT	CASRGLLRNTEAFF
TRBV11-1	TRBJ1-5	NA	NA	TGTGCCAGCAGCCCGGACCCGGGTCAGCCCCAGCATTTT	CASSPDPGQPQHF
TRBV3-1/TRBV3-2	TRBJ2-5	NA	NA	TGTGCCAGCAGCCAAGATAGAAAGACCCAGTACTTC	CASSQDRKTQYF
TRBV6-5	TRBJ1-2	NA	NA	TGTGCCAGCAGCCTAATGATGAGGGATGGTACTGGCTACACCTTC	CASSLMMRDGTGYTF
TRBV7-3	TRBJ1-3	NA	NA	TGTGCCAGCAGCTTAACCCCTCGGGACGCCGGAAACACCATATATTTT	CASSLTPRDAGNTIYF
TRBV5-1	TRBJ1-2	NA	NA	TGCGCCAGCAGCACTCGAGGGGACTATGGCTACACCTTC	CASSTRGDYGYTF
TRBV30	TRBJ2-3	TRBD2	NA	TGTGCCTGGAGGAGGACTAGCCGGGCAGATACGCAGTATTTT	CAWRRTSRADTQYF
TRBV1	TRBJ1-2	NA	few	TGCACCAGCAGCCACCGTGGACACGAAGGCTACACCTTC	CTSSHRGHEGYTF
TRBV24-1	TRBJ2-3	NA	NA	TGTGCCACCAGTGACCCCGGACAGAGCCTAACAGATACGCAGTATTTT	CATSDPGQSLTDTQYF
TRBV6-2/TRBV6-3	TRBJ1-4	NA	NA	TGTGCCAGCAGTTACCCCCAGGGTTGGGCGGCTAATGAAAAACTGTTTTTT	CASSYPQGWAANEKLFF
TRBV14	TRBJ2-1	NA	NA	TGTGCCAGCAGCCGCAGAGCCCGTAGCTCCTACAATGAGCAGTTCTTC	CASSRRARSSYNEQFF
TRBV5-1	TRBJ1-1	NA	NA	TGCGCCAGCAGCTTCTGGGAGAACACTGAAGCTTTCTTT	CASSFWENTEAFF
TRBV7-9	TRBJ2-7	TRBD1	NA	TGTGCCAGCAGCTTAATACTCGGACAGGTCAACTACGAGCAGTACTTC	CASSLILGQVNYEQYF
TRBV3-1/TRBV3-2	TRBJ2-1	NA	NA	TGTGCCAGCAGCCAAGGACCTTTCAATGAGCAGTTCTTC	CASSQGPFNEQFF
TRBV19	TRBJ1-5	NA	NA	TGTGCCAGTAGTATAATACCTCAGCCCCAGCATTTT	CASSIIPQPQHF
TRBV7-2	TRBJ2-5	NA	NA	TGTGCCAGCAGCTTGGGGGTCCACCTCCAAGAGACCCAGTACTTC	CASSLGVHLQETQYF
TRBV3-1/TRBV3-2	TRBJ1-2	NA	NA	TGTGCCAGCAGCCACGTCCTCGGCGGCTACACCTTC	CASSHVLGGYTF
TRBV3-1/TRBV3-2	TRBJ2-2	NA	once	TGTGCCAGCAGCCAAGAGGCAGGGACTACCGGGGAGCTGTTTTTT	CASSQEAGTTGELFF
TRBV4-1	TRBJ1-2	NA	NA	TGCGCCAGCAGACCTACGGGCAGGTGGGGCGGTGGCTACACCTTC	CASRPTGRWGGGYTF
TRBV7-2	TRBJ1-1	NA	NA	TGTGCCAGCAGCTTTATCTCACAGAACACTGAAGCTTTCTTT	CASSFISQNTEAFF
TRBV6-5	TRBJ1-2	TRBD1	NA	TGTGCCAGCAGTTACACTTGGGACAGGTACTATGGCTACACCTTC	CASSYTWDRYYGYTF
TRBV5-8	TRBJ2-7	TRBD1	once	TGTGCCAGCAGCCCCCACAGGGGGATAAAGGACGAGCAGTACTTC	CASSPHRGIKDEQYF
TRBV5-1	TRBJ1-6	NA	NA	TGCGCCAGCAGCTGGGATAATTCACCCCTCCACTTT	CASSWDNSPLHF
TRBV27	TRBJ1-2	NA	NA	TGTGCCAGCAGTTGGCGGAGACAGTACTATGGCTACACCTTC	CASSWRRQYYGYTF
TRBV27	TRBJ1-1	NA	NA	TGTGCCAGCAGTTTAAGGACAGCTCTGAACACTGAAGCTTTCTTT	CASSLRTALNTEAFF
TRBV19	TRBJ1-1	TRBD1	few	TGTGCCAGTATGAACACAGGGGGCAGTAAATCTGAAGCTTTCTTT	CASMNTGGSKSEAFF
TRBV5-6	TRBJ2-6	NA	NA	TGTGCCAGCAGCTTTAATCCTGGGGCCAACGTCCTGACTTTC	CASSFNPGANVLTF
TRBV2	TRBJ1-1	NA	NA	TGTGCCAGCAGTGTGTCTCCCCCGGGGGCTTTCTTT	CASSVSPPGAFF
TRBV6-5	TRBJ1-1	NA	NA	TGTGCCAGCAGTTACTCGCGGGACACTGAAGCTTTCTTT	CASSYSRDTEAFF
TRBV7-2	TRBJ1-5	NA	NA	TGTGCCAGCAGCTTTGACAGTAGCAATCAGCCCCAGCATTTT	CASSFDSSNQPQHF
TRBV29-1	TRBJ1-3	NA	many	TGCAGCGTTGAACTCTCTGGAAACACCATATATTTT	CSVELSGNTIYF
TRBV28	TRBJ1-1	NA	NA	TGTGCCAGCAGTTTGACCGGTATGTACACTGAAGCTTTCTTT	CASSLTGMYTEAFF
TRBV6-5	TRBJ1-1	TRBD1	NA	TGTGCCAGCAGTCCGGGACAGGGGGTTGGAGCTTTCTTT	CASSPGQGVGAFF
TRBV12-5	TRBJ2-1	NA	once	TGTGCTAGTGGTTTGGGGGTCCATGAGCAGTTCTTC	CASGLGVHEQFF
TRBV3-1/TRBV3-2	TRBJ1-2	TRBD1	NA	TGTGCCAGCAGCAAACTACAGGGGGCGAGAGACTATGGCTACACCTTC	CASSKLQGARDYGYTF
TRBV28	TRBJ2-3	NA	once	TGTGCCAGCGGTGAGGGATACGGTAGCACAGATACGCAGTATTTT	CASGEGYGSTDTQYF
TRBV18	TRBJ2-4	NA	NA	TGTGCCAGCTCACCAGTCACAACAGTCAGAGCCAAAAACATTCAGTACTTC	CASSPVTTVRAKNIQYF
TRBV29-1	TRBJ1-1	NA	NA	TGCAGCGTTCACTCCCGCGGGATACCCACTGAAGCTTTCTTT	CSVHSRGIPTEAFF
TRBV5-4	TRBJ2-1	TRBD2	NA	TGTGCCAGCAGCTTAGGTCTAGCGGGAGAATGCAATGAGCAGTTCTTC	CASSLGLAGECNEQFF
TRBV23-1	TRBJ2-5	NA	NA	TGCGCCAGCATTAAGGACTCTCGGACCCAGTACTTC	CASIKDSRTQYF
TRBV11-2	TRBJ2-1	NA	NA	TGTGCCAGCAGCTTGGCTCGAAGGAGCTCCTACAATGAGCAGTTCTTC	CASSLARRSSYNEQFF
TRBV7-8	TRBJ2-7	TRBD1	NA	TGTGCCAGCAGCCTACAGGGGGCCTACTACGAGCAGTACTTC	CASSLQGAYYEQYF
TRBV7-2	TRBJ1-2	NA	NA	TGTGCCAGCAGCTTAGCGGTGGGCTACACCTTC	CASSLAVGYTF
TRBV5-1	TRBJ2-7	TRBD2	NA	TGCGCCAGCAGCTTGCTGCCGGGGGGGGACGAGCAGTACTTC	CASSLLPGGDEQYF
TRBV2	TRBJ2-1	TRBD2	NA	TGTGCCAGCAGCAGTAGCGGGAGCCCCTACAATGAGCAGTTCTTC	CASSSSGSPYNEQFF